Included here is one T cell receptor beta chain sequence, with context. The sample belongs to a study of blood T cell repertoires in COVID-19. Study-level information: COVID-19 samples, acute and convalescent, were from the United States, Italy and Spain. T cells, B-cell-depleted T cells, or PBMCs supplied cDNA or gDNA.

Original processing notes: Amplification from reference gene primers served as the basis for estimated nucleated cell counts. Data came from immunoSEQ multiplex PCR; TCRdb stores just in-frame clones and leaves some out. That table furnishes V, J and clone size, whereas the DNA furnished D and trimming. Of 100,000 to 150,000 clones listed, about four fifths are singletons. Specimen: peripheral blood. The source of this sequence is a man between 70 and 80 years old with acute or convalescent COVID-19.

Written as DNA, the CDR3 is TGTGCCTGGAGTCTAACAGGGGGCCCCATATATTTT. Protein: CAWSLTGGPIYF. This rearrangement joins TRBV30 to TRBJ1-3; TRBD1 agrees at 9 bases. The CDR3 contains 12 residues. Trimming cost V 2 bases and J 11 bases; bases outside gene matches: 4. Germline CDR1 reads GTSNPN; CDR2 reads SVGIG (reference sequence).